The rows below give T cell receptor beta chains drawn from one sample of a study of shared clonotypes between healthy human individuals. Measured with immunoSEQ multiplex PCR; TCRdb has only the in-frame clones, and not every one. The repertoire holds around 2,000,000 clones, with 90% to 95% as singletons. Input material: naive CD8+ T cells from PBMCs. Source of these receptors: a man younger than 30 in good health. Some clones in this sample may be carry-over from other donors' samples. Each CDR3 is given with its conserved first and last residue. D genes are given only for firm matches. Clone size is not always given. Where it is, it says once, few, many or a class for expanded clones.

j_call: TRBJ2-7
v_call: TRBV28
d_call: TRBD1
clone_size: -
cdr3_nt: TGTGGCGCAGTGAGACAGGGAGAGGGGAACGAGCAGTACTTC
cdr3_aa: CGAVRQGEGNEQYF

j_call: TRBJ1-4
v_call: TRBV27
d_call: -
clone_size: -
cdr3_nt: TGTGCCAGCAGTTTTCAGGGCTCGAATGAAAAACTGTTTTTT
cdr3_aa: CASSFQGSNEKLFF

j_call: TRBJ2-4
v_call: TRBV7-9
d_call: -
clone_size: -
cdr3_nt: TGTGCCAGCAGCCGCGTCACGGCCAAAAACATTCAGTACTTC
cdr3_aa: CASSRVTAKNIQYF

j_call: TRBJ1-1
v_call: TRBV25-1
d_call: TRBD1
clone_size: -
cdr3_nt: TGTGCCAGCAGTTTACAGGGGACTAAATGGGCTTTCTTT
cdr3_aa: CASSLQGTKWAFF

j_call: TRBJ2-7
v_call: TRBV28
d_call: -
clone_size: -
cdr3_nt: TGTGCCAGCAGTTTAAAGGGGGATACCTACGAGCAGTACTTC
cdr3_aa: CASSLKGDTYEQYF

j_call: TRBJ1-1
v_call: TRBV6-5
d_call: -
clone_size: -
cdr3_nt: TGTGCCAGCAGTTACTCGGGAGGGACTGAAGCTTTCTTT
cdr3_aa: CASSYSGGTEAFF

j_call: TRBJ2-1
v_call: TRBV11-2
d_call: TRBD2
clone_size: -
cdr3_nt: TGTGCCAGCAGCCTCCGACTAGCGCCGCCTTGGAATGAGCAGTTCTTC
cdr3_aa: CASSLRLAPPWNEQFF

j_call: TRBJ1-2
v_call: TRBV10-3
d_call: -
clone_size: -
cdr3_nt: TGTGCCATCAGGACAGTGCTGGGCTACACCTTC
cdr3_aa: CAIRTVLGYTF

j_call: TRBJ2-2
v_call: TRBV20-1
d_call: -
clone_size: -
cdr3_nt: TGCAGTGCTAGTGCCGGGGAGCTGTTTTTT
cdr3_aa: CSASAGELFF

j_call: TRBJ1-1
v_call: TRBV30
d_call: -
clone_size: -
cdr3_nt: TGTGCCTGGTGCGGATCCGACAGGACTGAAGCTTTCTTT
cdr3_aa: CAWCGSDRTEAFF

j_call: TRBJ1-1
v_call: TRBV18
d_call: -
clone_size: -
cdr3_nt: TGTGCCAGCTCACCAGGGCGGGGAGCTGAAGCTTTCTTT
cdr3_aa: CASSPGRGAEAFF

j_call: TRBJ1-4
v_call: TRBV5-6
d_call: TRBD1
clone_size: few
cdr3_nt: TGTGCCAGCAGCTTGGGGACAGGGCATGAAAAACTGTTTTTT
cdr3_aa: CASSLGTGHEKLFF

j_call: TRBJ1-2
v_call: TRBV29-1
d_call: -
clone_size: -
cdr3_nt: TGCAGCGTTGCAGGGTCTGGCTACACCTTC
cdr3_aa: CSVAGSGYTF

j_call: TRBJ2-1
v_call: TRBV6-5
d_call: TRBD1
clone_size: once
cdr3_nt: TGTGCCAGCAGTTACGGGACAGGGGGTTGGGATGAGCAGTTCTTC
cdr3_aa: CASSYGTGGWDEQFF

j_call: TRBJ1-1
v_call: TRBV2
d_call: -
clone_size: -
cdr3_nt: TGTGCCAGCATTGGCCTTTATGCTTTCTTT
cdr3_aa: CASIGLYAFF

j_call: TRBJ2-1
v_call: TRBV5-4
d_call: -
clone_size: -
cdr3_nt: TGTGCCAGCAGCTTGAGGCGGGAAACCTACAATGAGCAGTTCTTC
cdr3_aa: CASSLRRETYNEQFF

j_call: TRBJ2-3
v_call: TRBV27
d_call: TRBD1
clone_size: once
cdr3_nt: TGTGCCAGCAGTCCTGGGACAGGAGGGAGCACAGATACGCAGTATTTT
cdr3_aa: CASSPGTGGSTDTQYF

j_call: TRBJ1-1
v_call: TRBV19
d_call: -
clone_size: few
cdr3_nt: TGTGCCAGTAGTATAGGTGTGATGAACACTGAAGCTTTCTTT
cdr3_aa: CASSIGVMNTEAFF

j_call: TRBJ2-7
v_call: TRBV11-2
d_call: TRBD2
clone_size: -
cdr3_nt: TGTGCCAGCAGCTTAGGAGCGGGGATAACCTACGAGCAGTACTTC
cdr3_aa: CASSLGAGITYEQYF

j_call: TRBJ2-1
v_call: TRBV7-9
d_call: -
clone_size: -
cdr3_nt: TGTGCCAGCAGCTTTTTACAGGGAACTCCGTACAATGAGCAGTTCTTC
cdr3_aa: CASSFLQGTPYNEQFF

j_call: TRBJ1-4
v_call: TRBV27
d_call: -
clone_size: -
cdr3_nt: TGTGCCAGCAGTTTGAATACGTGGGAAAAACTGTTTTTT
cdr3_aa: CASSLNTWEKLFF

j_call: TRBJ1-5
v_call: TRBV28
d_call: -
clone_size: -
cdr3_nt: TGTGCCACTACTAAAAGAGGTCAGGGGAGCAATCAGCCCCAGCATTTT
cdr3_aa: CATTKRGQGSNQPQHF

j_call: TRBJ1-1
v_call: TRBV12-5
d_call: -
clone_size: -
cdr3_nt: TGTGCTAGTGGTCCTTCGGGCCCTTCGAACACTGAAGCTTTCTTT
cdr3_aa: CASGPSGPSNTEAFF

j_call: TRBJ2-1
v_call: TRBV5-1
d_call: -
clone_size: -
cdr3_nt: TGCGCCAGCGGACCGACCCTAAGTGAGCAGTTCTTC
cdr3_aa: CASGPTLSEQFF

j_call: TRBJ1-1
v_call: TRBV11-2
d_call: -
clone_size: -
cdr3_nt: TGTGCCAGCAGCTTAGCTGGACTCCTGAACACTGAAGCTTTCTTT
cdr3_aa: CASSLAGLLNTEAFF

j_call: TRBJ2-7
v_call: TRBV6-4
d_call: TRBD2
clone_size: -
cdr3_nt: TGTGCCAGCAGTGACCACCTTAGCGGGAGAATAGGCGAGCAGTACTTC
cdr3_aa: CASSDHLSGRIGEQYF

j_call: TRBJ2-2
v_call: TRBV14
d_call: -
clone_size: -
cdr3_nt: TGTGCCAGCAGCTCCACCGGGGAGCTGTTTTTT
cdr3_aa: CASSSTGELFF

j_call: TRBJ1-1
v_call: TRBV13
d_call: -
clone_size: -
cdr3_nt: TGTGCCAGCAGCCACGACAGGTCCCAGGAAGCTTTCTTT
cdr3_aa: CASSHDRSQEAFF

j_call: TRBJ2-2
v_call: TRBV5-6
d_call: TRBD1
clone_size: -
cdr3_nt: TGTGCCAGCAGCCTCGGGTCAGGGGGCAGGAATACCGGGGAGCTGTTTTTT
cdr3_aa: CASSLGSGGRNTGELFF

j_call: TRBJ2-3
v_call: TRBV5-6
d_call: -
clone_size: -
cdr3_nt: TGTGCCAGCAGCTTTGGGAGGGGGCCCGATACGCAGTATTTT
cdr3_aa: CASSFGRGPDTQYF

j_call: TRBJ2-4
v_call: TRBV7-9
d_call: -
clone_size: once
cdr3_nt: TGTGCCAGCAGCGAGGGGGGGCAGTACAAAAACATTCAGTACTTC
cdr3_aa: CASSEGGQYKNIQYF

j_call: TRBJ1-1
v_call: TRBV7-3
d_call: TRBD1
clone_size: -
cdr3_nt: TGTGCCAGCAGCTTGAAAATGTCCGGGACAGGGAGGTCAGCGGCTACTGAAGCTTTCTTT
cdr3_aa: CASSLKMSGTGRSAATEAFF

j_call: TRBJ1-2
v_call: TRBV6-5
d_call: -
clone_size: -
cdr3_nt: TGTGCCAGCAGTTACTCGGGGACGTCTGGCTACACCTTC
cdr3_aa: CASSYSGTSGYTF

j_call: TRBJ1-5
v_call: TRBV13
d_call: -
clone_size: -
cdr3_nt: TGTGCCAGCAGCGTAGGATTAGGGGACCATCAGCCCCAGCATTTT
cdr3_aa: CASSVGLGDHQPQHF

j_call: TRBJ2-5
v_call: TRBV2
d_call: TRBD2
clone_size: -
cdr3_nt: TGTGCCACCCTAGCCGACCCGGCGGGAGGGCTTCGGGAGCAGTACTTC
cdr3_aa: CATLADPAGGLREQYF

j_call: TRBJ1-2
v_call: TRBV9
d_call: -
clone_size: -
cdr3_nt: TGTGCCAGCGGCTCGACCCGAGGAGGCAGGGAGGCTGGCTACACCTTC
cdr3_aa: CASGSTRGGREAGYTF

j_call: TRBJ1-1
v_call: TRBV29-1
d_call: -
clone_size: -
cdr3_nt: TGCAGCGCTACAGGGCCAAACACTGAAGCTTTCTTT
cdr3_aa: CSATGPNTEAFF

j_call: TRBJ2-7
v_call: TRBV14
d_call: -
clone_size: -
cdr3_nt: TGTGCCAGCAGCCAAGATTCACGGGGCATCTCCTACGAGCAGTACTTC
cdr3_aa: CASSQDSRGISYEQYF

j_call: TRBJ2-7
v_call: TRBV5-1
d_call: -
clone_size: -
cdr3_nt: TGCGCCAGCAGCTCGTCGGGTTACGAGGTTGAGGAGCAGTACTTC
cdr3_aa: CASSSSGYEVEEQYF

j_call: TRBJ2-1
v_call: TRBV29-1
d_call: TRBD1
clone_size: -
cdr3_nt: TGCAGCGTTAATACACAGGGGGACAATGAGCAGTTCTTC
cdr3_aa: CSVNTQGDNEQFF

j_call: TRBJ2-7
v_call: TRBV30
d_call: -
clone_size: -
cdr3_nt: TGTGCCTGGAGTTGGGCGGGTGGATACGAGCAGTACTTC
cdr3_aa: CAWSWAGGYEQYF

j_call: TRBJ2-1
v_call: TRBV5-1
d_call: -
clone_size: -
cdr3_nt: TGCGCCAGCAGCTTCCCCAACTACAATGAGCAGTTCTTC
cdr3_aa: CASSFPNYNEQFF

j_call: TRBJ2-1
v_call: TRBV9
d_call: -
clone_size: -
cdr3_nt: TGTGCCAGCAGCGTATATATGGGGGACAATGAGCAGTTCTTC
cdr3_aa: CASSVYMGDNEQFF

j_call: TRBJ2-7
v_call: TRBV29-1
d_call: TRBD2
clone_size: -
cdr3_nt: TGCAGCGTTCCCCACGCGGGACGGGGGGACGAGCAGTACTTC
cdr3_aa: CSVPHAGRGDEQYF

j_call: TRBJ2-7
v_call: TRBV6-5
d_call: -
clone_size: -
cdr3_nt: TGTGCCAGCAGTTACACCCCCGCGGTCAGCGGCTACGAGCAGTACTTC
cdr3_aa: CASSYTPAVSGYEQYF

j_call: TRBJ2-2
v_call: TRBV4-1
d_call: -
clone_size: -
cdr3_nt: TGCGCCAGCAGCCAAAGGGAGGTGAACACCGGGGAGCTGTTTTTT
cdr3_aa: CASSQREVNTGELFF

j_call: TRBJ2-1
v_call: TRBV12-5
d_call: -
clone_size: -
cdr3_nt: TGTGCTAGTGGTTTGGCGGTAGCAAGGCATGAGCAGTTCTTC
cdr3_aa: CASGLAVARHEQFF

j_call: TRBJ1-2
v_call: TRBV10-3
d_call: TRBD1
clone_size: once
cdr3_nt: TGTGCCATCAGTGAGTTACTGGACAGGGAATATGGCTACACCTTC
cdr3_aa: CAISELLDREYGYTF

j_call: TRBJ2-1
v_call: TRBV11-3
d_call: TRBD1
clone_size: -
cdr3_nt: TGTGCCAGCAGCCAACGGACAGGCAATGAGCAGTTCTTC
cdr3_aa: CASSQRTGNEQFF

j_call: TRBJ2-1
v_call: TRBV9
d_call: -
clone_size: -
cdr3_nt: TGTGCCAGCAGCGTAGTGGCTAGCCGACCCCATGAGCAGTTCTTC
cdr3_aa: CASSVVASRPHEQFF

j_call: TRBJ2-2
v_call: TRBV28
d_call: -
clone_size: -
cdr3_nt: TGTGCCAGCAGTTTTCCGGGGGAGCTGTTTTTT
cdr3_aa: CASSFPGELFF

j_call: TRBJ1-5
v_call: TRBV30
d_call: -
clone_size: -
cdr3_nt: TGTGCCTGGAGTACTTATAGGGGCAATCAGCCCCAGCATTTT
cdr3_aa: CAWSTYRGNQPQHF

j_call: TRBJ1-3
v_call: TRBV15
d_call: -
clone_size: -
cdr3_nt: TGTGCCACCACCACTCGGGACGTTGGAAACACCATATATTTT
cdr3_aa: CATTTRDVGNTIYF

j_call: TRBJ2-7
v_call: TRBV2
d_call: -
clone_size: -
cdr3_nt: TGTGCCAGTAGAGTCTCGGACGTGTACGAGCAGTACTTC
cdr3_aa: CASRVSDVYEQYF

j_call: TRBJ2-5
v_call: TRBV19
d_call: TRBD1
clone_size: -
cdr3_nt: TGTGCCACCGAGAGGGGGCAGGGGCTAGGGGAGACCCAGTACTTC
cdr3_aa: CATERGQGLGETQYF

j_call: TRBJ2-7
v_call: TRBV5-1
d_call: -
clone_size: -
cdr3_nt: TGCGCCAGCAGCGTAACACAAGGCCTTCGGGACGAGCAGTACTTC
cdr3_aa: CASSVTQGLRDEQYF